Listed below are T cell receptor beta chains from one sample, sequenced in a study of metastatic and nonmetastatic thyroid tumors. TCRdb re-clonotyped the PCR reads through MiXCR. The profile shows around 18,000 clones, 21% of them singletons. The specimen was tumor tissue. The origin of the receptors is a female donor with papillary thyroid cancer or a benign thyroid nodule (not recorded which). Some clones in this sample may be carry-over from other donors' samples. The CDR3 runs from the conserved cysteine through the conserved F or W. The D gene is left open where the match is weak. Not every row has a clone size; where given, it reads once, few, many or a size class.

d_gene,len,v_gene,abundance,j_gene,CDR3nt,CDR3aa
NA,15,TRBV20-1,once,TRBJ2-1,TGCAGTGCTCCCCTCGGGCCGGGGGGCCACAATGAGCAGTTCTTC,CSAPLGPGGHNEQFF
NA,16,TRBV11-2,NA,TRBJ1-6,TGTGCCAGCAGCTTAGAGCCCCGGGGATTTAATTCACCCCTCCACTTT,CASSLEPRGFNSPLHF
TRBD1,12,TRBV7-2,many,TRBJ2-1,TGTGCCAGCAGCCCAACAGGGGGGGAGCAGTTCTTC,CASSPTGGEQFF
NA,14,TRBV11-3,many,TRBJ2-3,TGTGCCAGCAGCTTAAGCCCGTTCGCAGATACGCAGTATTTT,CASSLSPFADTQYF
NA,13,TRBV6-1,few,TRBJ1-4,TGTGCCAGCAGTGAAGAGGCCGGGAGAAGACTGTTTTTT,CASSEEAGRRLFF
NA,16,TRBV7-3,many,TRBJ2-1,TGTGCCAGCAGCTTAAGGAGCGACAGCTCCTACAATGAGCAGTTCTTC,CASSLRSDSSYNEQFF
NA,15,TRBV18,many,TRBJ1-2,TGTGCCAGCTCACGCGCCAACAGGATCGACTATGGCTACACCTTC,CASSRANRIDYGYTF
NA,14,TRBV27,many,TRBJ1-6,TGTGCCAGCAGTTTGGGCGGGATTGGGTCACCCCTCCACTTT,CASSLGGIGSPLHF
TRBD2,15,TRBV5-1,many,TRBJ2-1,TGCGCCAGCAGCTTGATGACTAGCGGCAGCCTTGAACAGTTCTTC,CASSLMTSGSLEQFF
TRBD1,15,TRBV7-9,NA,TRBJ1-4,TGTGCCAGCAGCTTAGTCCGGGACAGAGAGGAAAAACTGTTTTTT,CASSLVRDREEKLFF
TRBD2,17,TRBV20-1,many,TRBJ2-1,TGCAGTGCTAGATACCTAGCGGGCGTAAGCTCCTACAATGAGCAGTTCTTC,CSARYLAGVSSYNEQFF
TRBD1,14,TRBV28,NA,TRBJ1-5,TGTGCCAGCAGTGACAGGGGCTTCAATCAGCCCCAGCATTTT,CASSDRGFNQPQHF
NA,13,TRBV27,many,TRBJ1-5,TGTGCCAGCAGCTCAGGGGTCAATCAGCCCCAGCATTTT,CASSSGVNQPQHF
NA,15,TRBV11-2,NA,TRBJ2-1,TGTGCCAGCAGCTTAGGAGGGGGGGCTTACAATGAGCAGTTCTTC,CASSLGGGAYNEQFF
NA,15,TRBV5-1,many,TRBJ2-3,TGCGCCAGCAGTAGTGGGGCCTTTAGCACAGATACGCAGTATTTT,CASSSGAFSTDTQYF
NA,16,TRBV11-3,medium-sized,TRBJ2-6,TGTGCCAGCAGCTTGGTTTGGGGGTCTGGGGCCAACGTCCTGACTTTC,CASSLVWGSGANVLTF
TRBD2,13,TRBV20-1,many,TRBJ2-7,TGCAGTCTAGACATACTAGCGGGCCACGAGCAGTACTTC,CSLDILAGHEQYF
NA,14,TRBV5-1,NA,TRBJ1-3,TGCGCCAGCAGCCAAACAGCCTCTGGAAACACCATATATTTT,CASSQTASGNTIYF
NA,13,TRBV2,many,TRBJ1-1,TGTGCCAGCAGTCGAGGGGAAAGCACTGAAGCTTTCTTT,CASSRGESTEAFF
TRBD2,18,TRBV11-3,medium-sized,TRBJ2-3,TGTGCCAGCAGCTCGCCCATAGCGGGAGGGAGGGGGACAGATACGCAGTATTTT,CASSSPIAGGRGTDTQYF
NA,14,TRBV5-6,NA,TRBJ1-2,TGTGCCAGCAGCTTACGACAGATCGTTTATGGCTACACCTTC,CASSLRQIVYGYTF
NA,14,TRBV28,few,TRBJ2-7,TGTGCCAGCAGTTTAGGGACAAGCTCCTACGAGCAGTACTTC,CASSLGTSSYEQYF